The rows below give T cell receptor beta chains drawn from one sample of a study of T cells in Graves' hyperthyroidism and ophthalmopathy. TCRdb itself ran the multiplex PCR reads through MiXCR, one entry per CDR3 protein. The table lists about 500,000 distinct CDR3 sequences, about 15% of them singletons, with around a sixth in the top ten. The sequenced material came from blood. The receptors originated from a woman younger than 35 with Graves' hyperthyroidism. Each CDR3 is given with its conserved first and last residue. The order of the fields is clone size, V gene, J gene, D gene, CDR3 length, CDR3 DNA, CDR3 protein. A D gene is named only where the DNA matches it firmly. Clone size is shown for a subset of rows, as once, few, many or a class of expanded clone.

many	TRBV6-6	TRBJ2-1	.	14	TGTGCCAGCAGTTACGGGAATCGTGTCAATGAGCAGTTCTTC	CASSYGNRVNEQFF
once	TRBV7-3	TRBJ2-1	.	14	TGTGCCAGCAGCTTGGGACCGACCTACAATGAGCAGTTCTTC	CASSLGPTYNEQFF
.	TRBV11-3	TRBJ2-5	.	15	TGTGCCAGCAGCTTAGACGGACAGAGCCAAGGGGCCCAGTACTTC	CASSLDGQSQGAQYF
.	TRBV29-1	TRBJ2-3	.	13	TGCAGCGTTGACTCCATCTCGGAAGATACGCAGTATTTT	CSVDSISEDTQYF
few	TRBV20-1	TRBJ1-1	.	13	TGCAGTGCCACGACGCCGCTGAACACTGAAGCTTTCTTT	CSATTPLNTEAFF
many	TRBV12-3/TRBV12-4	TRBJ2-1	.	14	TGTGCCAGCAGCACCACCGGGACGAACAATGAGCAGTTCTTC	CASSTTGTNNEQFF
few	TRBV9	TRBJ2-1	.	14	TGTGCCAGCAACCAGAAAGGCTCCTACAATGAGCAGTTCTTC	CASNQKGSYNEQFF
once	TRBV11-1	TRBJ1-5	.	14	TGTGCCAGCAGCTTGGATAGGGGGATAGGGCCCCAGCATTTT	CASSLDRGIGPQHF
.	TRBV6-1	TRBJ1-1	.	13	TGTGCCAGCAGTGAAGGGGGCGAGCCTGAAGCTTTCTTT	CASSEGGEPEAFF
.	TRBV6-1	TRBJ1-2	TRBD1	14	TGTGCCAGCACCGCCAGGACAGGGAGCTATGGCTACACCTTC	CASTARTGSYGYTF
many	TRBV24-1	TRBJ2-1	TRBD1	17	TGTGCCACCAGTGATTTAACCGGGACAGGGGCGAACAATGAGCAGTTCTTC	CATSDLTGTGANNEQFF
.	TRBV6-6	TRBJ2-3	TRBD2	14	TGTGCCAGCAGTTACCGGGGGGGCCAAGGAGCGCAGTATTTT	CASSYRGGQGAQYF
many	TRBV4-1	TRBJ1-2	TRBD1	15	TGCGCCAGCAGCCAAGAAATACAGGGGACCTATGGCTACACCTTC	CASSQEIQGTYGYTF
many	TRBV30	TRBJ2-2	TRBD2	17	TGTGCCTGGAGTGTACGCGGCGGGAGGGCTTGGGGCGGGGAGCTGTTTTTT	CAWSVRGGRAWGGELFF
few	TRBV5-1	TRBJ2-7	.	14	TGCGCCAGCAGCTTGCAGGACTGTTGTTTCGAGCAGTACTTC	CASSLQDCCFEQYF
few	TRBV27	TRBJ2-7	TRBD2	14	TGTGCCAGCAGTTTAATTGCGGGGGGTACGGAGCAGTACTTC	CASSLIAGGTEQYF
many	TRBV10-2	TRBJ2-1	TRBD2	15	TGCGCCAGCCGACTAGCGGCGAGCTCCTACAATGAGCAGTTCTTC	CASRLAASSYNEQFF
few	TRBV30	TRBJ2-1	.	15	TGTGCCTGGTTGGGGGGAGGGGGTTCCTACAATGAGCAGTTCTTC	CAWLGGGGSYNEQFF
few	TRBV4-2	TRBJ1-2	.	18	TGTGCCAGCAGCCAAGATCGCGACAGGACCCCAGTTAACTATGGCTACACCTTC	CASSQDRDRTPVNYGYTF
.	TRBV3-1	TRBJ1-5	.	15	TGTGCCAGCAGCCCGGTCAGGGGAGTTCGGCAGCCCCAGCATTTT	CASSPVRGVRQPQHF
many	TRBV6-5	TRBJ2-1	TRBD2	17	TGTGCCAGCAGTTACTCCCGGGGGGAAACCTCCTACAATGAGCAGTTCTTC	CASSYSRGETSYNEQFF
many	TRBV6-1	TRBJ2-7	.	11	TGTGCCAGCAGTTCAAACTACGAGCAGTACTTC	CASSSNYEQYF
.	TRBV3-1	TRBJ1-1	.	15	TGTGCCAGCAGCCAAGATAGGGTCCCGAACACTGAAGCTTTCTTT	CASSQDRVPNTEAFF
many	TRBV7-6	TRBJ2-1	TRBD2	17	TGTGCCAGCAGCTTTTCTAGCGGCCCTATCTACTACAATGAGCAGTTCTTC	CASSFSSGPIYYNEQFF
many	TRBV11-2	TRBJ1-4	.	14	TGTGCCAGCAGCTTAGGGCGGAATAATGAAAAACTGTTTTTT	CASSLGRNNEKLFF
many	TRBV14	TRBJ2-1	.	17	TGTGCCAGCAGCCATGGCCGGGGCCGCCAGAGGTCAGCTGAGCAGTTCTTC	CASSHGRGRQRSAEQFF
many	TRBV11-2	TRBJ1-4	.	13	TGTGCCAGCAGCTTTCGGGCTAATGAAAAACTGTTTTTT	CASSFRANEKLFF